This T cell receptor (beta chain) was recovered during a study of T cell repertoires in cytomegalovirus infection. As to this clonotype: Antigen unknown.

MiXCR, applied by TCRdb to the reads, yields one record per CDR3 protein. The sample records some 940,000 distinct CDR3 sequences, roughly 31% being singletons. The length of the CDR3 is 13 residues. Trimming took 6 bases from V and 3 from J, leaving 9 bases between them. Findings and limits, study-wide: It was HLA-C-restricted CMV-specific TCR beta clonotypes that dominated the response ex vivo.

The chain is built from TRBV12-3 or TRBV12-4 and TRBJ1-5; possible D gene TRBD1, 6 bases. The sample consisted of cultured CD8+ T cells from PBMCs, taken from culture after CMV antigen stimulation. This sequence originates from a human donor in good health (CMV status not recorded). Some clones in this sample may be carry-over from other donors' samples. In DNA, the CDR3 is TGTGCCAGCAGACAGGGATACAATCAGCCCCAGCATTTT. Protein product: CASRQGYNQPQHF.